This TCR beta chain was sequenced during a study of T-cell memory formation after mild COVID-19. Study as a whole: The two donors had largely donor-specific TCR clusters.

TCRdb itself ran the 5' RACE reads through MiXCR, one entry per CDR3 protein. The data hold about 260,000 distinct CDR3 sequences, with roughly 17% observed a single time. This clonotype was seen many times. Its antigen is still unknown. Regarding the study as a whole: Clones shrinking from day 15 to 85 showed even CD4/CD8 mixes; later expanders tilted CD4+.

V was shortened by 1 base and J by 4 bases, with 8 bases between the two germline ends. Germline CDR1 SGHVS, CDR2 FQNEAQ. The CDR3 runs 14 residues. The chain recombines TRBV7-8 with TRBJ1-5; D not certain. The sequence derives from a man younger than 35 who had mild COVID-19 (a few samples of this study predate the infection). Cell type and time point are not known. Input material: PBMCs or a T cell subset sorted from them (not recorded which). DNA of the CDR3: TGTGCCAGCAGCTTAGGCAGCCGTAATCAGCCCCAGCATTTT. Encoded protein: CASSLGSRNQPQHF.